This entry describes one TCR beta chain. The data stem from a study of blood T cell repertoires in COVID-19. As for the study in general: Collection of acute and convalescent COVID-19 samples took place in the United States, Italy and Spain.

The CDR3 length is 15 residues. The V gene end was trimmed by 4 bases and the J gene end by 4 bases; junction bases not matched to a gene: 7. CDR1 is SGHRS and CDR2 is YFSETQ in the germline V gene. Study processing details: Estimation of nucleated cell counts was performed using reference gene primer amplification. Data came from immunoSEQ multiplex PCR; TCRdb stores just in-frame clones and leaves some out. V and J calls and clone size are those listed in that table; D and trimming were worked out from the DNA. The table lists some 320,000 clones, roughly 86% of them singletons. The chain combines TRBV5-1 with TRBJ2-7; 11 nucleotides agree with TRBD1. This sequence originates from a woman aged 45-65 years who had been exposed to COVID-19. Sequencing used PBMCs or T cells enriched from blood (not recorded which). This CDR3 reads CASSRSGTGGYEQYF. The CDR3 DNA reads as TGCGCCAGCAGCCGATCCGGGACAGGGGGGTACGAGCAGTACTTC.